A single sample is the source of the 11 T cell receptor beta chains below, sequenced in a study of shared clonotypes between healthy human individuals. Only in-frame clones appear in the TCRdb table, and some are missing; sequencing was by immunoSEQ multiplex PCR. The repertoire holds some 2.3 million clones, with approximately 93% as singletons. The specimen was naive CD4+ T cells from PBMCs. Subset of the sample: CD45RA+ positively selected. The receptors here all came from a man between 18 and 35 years old in good health. Some clones in this sample may be carry-over from other donors' samples.

The chain has TRBV7-6 and TRBJ2-3; TRBD2 agrees at 7 bases. Germline values: CDR1 SGHVS, CDR2 FNYEAQ. The V segment lost 5 bases and the J segment 4 bases; nucleotides outside the gene matches: 9. The CDR3 extends over 15 amino acids. In nucleotides, the CDR3 is TGTGCCAGCAGCGCCTCTAGCGGACTTGCAGATACGCAGTATTTT. Amino acids: CASSASSGLADTQYF.

On this clone itself: Other DNA sequences in this sample translate to the same CDR3. The V call is TRBV5-1, the J call TRBJ2-5; 7 bases map to TRBD1. The CDR3 has 15 residues. Germline V gene sequence: CDR1 SGHRS, CDR2 YFSETQ. V was clipped by 3 bases and J by 2 bases; unmatched bases: 7. As DNA, the CDR3 is TGCGCCAGCAGCTCCGCCGGGACAGCTCAAGAGACCCAGTACTTC. It encodes CASSSAGTAQETQYF.

V gene TRBV5-5 combines with J gene TRBJ1-4; possibly TRBD1 for D (6 bases). The V and J ends lost 1 base and 4 bases respectively, with 8 bases between them. This CDR3 comprises 14 residues. CDR1 SGHKS and CDR2 YYEKEE come from the germline V gene (reference sequence). The CDR3: CASSLTGSNEKLFF. The CDR3 coding sequence is TGTGCCAGCAGCTTGACAGGGAGTAATGAAAAACTGTTTTTT. Supplemented by reference TRBV5-5 and TRBJ1-4, the full variable domain reads DAGVTQSPTHLIKTRGQQVTLRCSPISGHKSVSWYQQVLGQGPQFIFQYYEKEERGRGNFPDRFSARQFPNYSSELNVNALLLGDSALYLCASSLTGSNEKLFFGSGTQLSVL.

In DNA, the CDR3 is TGCAGTGCTAAACCAGATACGCAGTATTTT. Amino acids: CSAKPDTQYF. The chain employs TRBV20-1 and TRBJ2-3; D unresolved. The germline V gene has CDR1 DFQATT and CDR2 SNEGSKA (reference sequence). There are 10 residues in the CDR3. V was clipped by 4 bases and J by 4 bases, with 3 bases between them.

The rearrangement links TRBV5-1 to TRBJ2-7, with 13 bases lining up with TRBD2. The V segment lost 4 bases and the J segment 0 bases; nucleotides outside the gene matches: 13. CDR3 size: 19 residues. Germline CDR1 and CDR2: SGHRS and YFSETQ. For the CDR3, the DNA is TGCGCCAGCAGCGCAACCGGGACTAGCGGGACAAGGAGCTCCTACGAGCAGTACTTC. It is translated as CASSATGTSGTRSSYEQYF.

This chain uses TRBV5-1 with TRBJ2-5; no clear D gene. V was shortened by 2 bases and J by 4 bases, with 15 bases between the two germline ends. Germline lookup yields CDR1 SGHRS and CDR2 YFSETQ. The CDR3 is made up of 15 amino acids. CDR3 nucleotide sequence: TGCGCCAGCAGCTTCATCGGTGGCCAGGCAGAGACCCAGTACTTC. Amino acid sequence: CASSFIGGQAETQYF. Full variable domain (rest looked up from reference TRBV5-1 and TRBJ2-5): KAGVTQTPRYLIKTRGQQVTLSCSPISGHRSVSWYQQTPGQGLQFLFEYFSETQRNKGNFPGRFSGRQFSNSRSEMNVSTLELGDSALYLCASSFIGGQAETQYFGPGTRLLVL.

The J gene is TRBJ2-3, the V gene TRBV14, with D perhaps being TRBD1 or TRBD2 (5 bases each). With 5 bases removed from V and 1 base from J, the gap between germline ends came to 16 bases. CDR3 length equals 16 residues. CDR1 is SGHDN, CDR2 FVKESK, per germline. The CDR3 is CASSTQLGTGTDTQYF. The CDR3 DNA is TGTGCCAGCAGCACACAACTAGGGACGGGCACAGATACGCAGTATTTT.

The chain uses TRBV4-1 and TRBJ2-2; D unresolved. Trimming removed 0 bases from V and 0 bases from J, with 8 bases in between. The CDR3 contains 16 residues. Germline assignment: CDR1 MGHRA and CDR2 YSYEKL. The CDR3 DNA follows: TGCGCCAGCAGCCAAGAGGGCAGACCGAACACCGGGGAGCTGTTTTTT. Translated: CASSQEGRPNTGELFF.

The V and J genes are TRBV6-1 and TRBJ2-1; D is unresolved. CDR1 MNHNS and CDR2 SASEGT come from the germline V gene. The CDR3 sequence is 15 residues long. V was pared by 4 bases and J by 0 bases, with 10 bases between. DNA of the CDR3: TGTGCCAGCAGTGCAACCAGAAGCTCCTACAATGAGCAGTTCTTC. Protein: CASSATRSSYNEQFF.

This clone was seen a handful of times. The rearrangement joins TRBV6-5 to TRBJ2-7; 8 positions match TRBD1. The CDR3 is 15 residues long. Losses at the gene ends were 0 bases for V and 4 bases for J; bases not matched to a gene: 5. Germline V lookup: CDR1 MNHEY, CDR2 SVGAGI. CDR3 sequence: CASSYSSRGLYEQYF. The CDR3 nucleotides are TGTGCCAGCAGTTACTCGAGCAGGGGGCTTTACGAGCAGTACTTC.

With respect to this clone: The same CDR3 also results from other DNA sequences found in this sample. This chain connects TRBV6-5 to TRBJ1-1; 7 bases agree with TRBD1. The CDR3 consists of 14 residues. Unmatched junction bases numbered 1, after V lost 3 bases and J lost 0 bases. Germline lookup yields CDR1 MNHEY and CDR2 SVGAGI. CDR3 DNA: TGTGCCAGCAGTTATAGGGGGCTGAACACTGAAGCTTTCTTT. Translating it yields CASSYRGLNTEAFF.